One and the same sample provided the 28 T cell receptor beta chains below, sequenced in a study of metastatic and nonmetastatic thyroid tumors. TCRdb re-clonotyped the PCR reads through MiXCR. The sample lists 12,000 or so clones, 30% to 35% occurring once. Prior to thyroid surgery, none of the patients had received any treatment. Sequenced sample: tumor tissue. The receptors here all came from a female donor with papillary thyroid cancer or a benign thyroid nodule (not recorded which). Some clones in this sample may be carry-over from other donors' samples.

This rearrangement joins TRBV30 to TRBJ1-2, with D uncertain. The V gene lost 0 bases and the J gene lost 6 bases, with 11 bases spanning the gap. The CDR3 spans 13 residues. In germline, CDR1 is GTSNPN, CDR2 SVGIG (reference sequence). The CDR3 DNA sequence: TGTGCCTGGAGTGTATACCGTAGCAATGGCTACACCTTC. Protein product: CAWSVYRSNGYTF.

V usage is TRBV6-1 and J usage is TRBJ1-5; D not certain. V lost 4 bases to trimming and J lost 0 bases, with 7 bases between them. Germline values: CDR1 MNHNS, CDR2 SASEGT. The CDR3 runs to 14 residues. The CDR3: CASSGIYSNQPQHF. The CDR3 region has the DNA TGTGCCAGCAGTGGTATCTATAGCAATCAGCCCCAGCATTTT.

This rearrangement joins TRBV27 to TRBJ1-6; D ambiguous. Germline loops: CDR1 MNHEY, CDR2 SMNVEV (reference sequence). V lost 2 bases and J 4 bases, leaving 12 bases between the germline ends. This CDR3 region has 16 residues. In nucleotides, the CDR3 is TGTGCCAGCAGTTTAGTGGTTCCCCGTTATAATTCACCCCTCCACTTT. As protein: CASSLVVPRYNSPLHF.

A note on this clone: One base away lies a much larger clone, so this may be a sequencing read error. The chain's CDR3 is CASARTGGGWSHLHF. Here the CDR3 DNA reads TGTGCCAGCGCCCGGACAGGGGGCGGTTGGTCACACCTCCACTTT. The chain couples TRBV27 to TRBJ1-6; 11 positions match TRBD1. CDR1 MNHEY and CDR2 SMNVEV come from the germline V gene (reference sequence). The CDR3 totals 15 residues.

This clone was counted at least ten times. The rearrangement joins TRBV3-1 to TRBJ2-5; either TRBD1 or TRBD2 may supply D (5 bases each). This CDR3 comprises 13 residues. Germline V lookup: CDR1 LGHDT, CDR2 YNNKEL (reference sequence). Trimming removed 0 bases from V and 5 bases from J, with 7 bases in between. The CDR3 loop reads CASSQEGRETQYF. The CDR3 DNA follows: TGTGCCAGCAGCCAAGAGGGACGGGAGACCCAGTACTTC.

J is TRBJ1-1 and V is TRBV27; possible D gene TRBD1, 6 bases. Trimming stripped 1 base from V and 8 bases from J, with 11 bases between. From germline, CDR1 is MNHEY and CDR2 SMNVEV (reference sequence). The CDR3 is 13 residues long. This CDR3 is CASSLFRGGEAFF. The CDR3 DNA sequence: TGTGCCAGCAGTTTATTCAGGGGCGGGGAAGCTTTCTTT.

The CDR3 loop is CASSLARGQYSNQPQHF. CDR3 DNA sequence: TGTGCCAGCAGTTTAGCCAGGGGCCAATATAGCAATCAGCCCCAGCATTTT. The chain links TRBV28 to TRBJ1-5, with D possibly being TRBD1 (6 bases). V was shortened by 2 bases and J by 0 bases, with 14 bases between the two germline ends. The CDR3 length is 17 residues. Germline CDR1 is MDHEN and CDR2 is SYDVKM.

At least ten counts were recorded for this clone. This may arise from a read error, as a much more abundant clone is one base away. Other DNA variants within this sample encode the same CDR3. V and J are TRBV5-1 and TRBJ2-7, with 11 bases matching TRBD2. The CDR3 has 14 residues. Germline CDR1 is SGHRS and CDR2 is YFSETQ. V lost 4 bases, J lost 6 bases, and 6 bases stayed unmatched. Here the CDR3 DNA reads TGCGCCAGCAGCCTAACTAGCGGGAGTAGCGAGCAGTACTTC. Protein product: CASSLTSGSSEQYF. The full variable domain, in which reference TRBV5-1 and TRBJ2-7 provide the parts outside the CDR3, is KAGVTQTPRYLIKTRGQQVTLSCSPISGHRSVSWYQQTPGQGLQFLFEYFSETQRNKGNFPGRFSGRQFSNSRSEMNVSTLELGDSALYLCASSLTSGSSEQYFGPGTRLTVT.

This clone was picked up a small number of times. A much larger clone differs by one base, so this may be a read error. CDR3 nucleotides: TGTGCCAGCAGCCCGACTAGCGGGAGGTCGGATGAGCATTTCTTC. Amino acids: CASSPTSGRSDEHFF. V and J are TRBV5-4 and TRBJ2-1, with 13 bases matching TRBD2. In germline, CDR1 is SGHNT, CDR2 YYREEE (reference sequence). The length of the CDR3 is 15 residues.

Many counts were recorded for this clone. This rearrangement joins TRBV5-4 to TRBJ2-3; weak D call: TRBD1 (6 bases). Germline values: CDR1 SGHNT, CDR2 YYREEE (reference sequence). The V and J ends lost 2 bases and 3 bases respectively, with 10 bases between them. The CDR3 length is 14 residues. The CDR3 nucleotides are TGTGCCAGCAGCTTAAGGGGGTGGACAGATACGCAGTATTTT. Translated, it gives CASSLRGWTDTQYF.

The CDR3 DNA is TGTGCCAGCAGCTTAGTTCGGATCGGGGAGACCCAGTACTTC. Protein: CASSLVRIGETQYF. The rearrangement joins TRBV7-6 to TRBJ2-5; D is unresolved. CDR1 SGHVS and CDR2 FNYEAQ come from the germline V gene. The CDR3 is made up of 14 amino acids. V dropped 1 base and J dropped 5 bases, with 11 bases sitting between them.

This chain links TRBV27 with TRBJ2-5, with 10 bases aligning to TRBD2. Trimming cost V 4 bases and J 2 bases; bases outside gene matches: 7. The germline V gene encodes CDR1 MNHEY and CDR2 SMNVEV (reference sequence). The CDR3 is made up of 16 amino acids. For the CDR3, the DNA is TGTGCCAGCAGTTCCATCCTAGCGGGAGAACAAGAGACCCAGTACTTC. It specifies CASSSILAGEQETQYF.

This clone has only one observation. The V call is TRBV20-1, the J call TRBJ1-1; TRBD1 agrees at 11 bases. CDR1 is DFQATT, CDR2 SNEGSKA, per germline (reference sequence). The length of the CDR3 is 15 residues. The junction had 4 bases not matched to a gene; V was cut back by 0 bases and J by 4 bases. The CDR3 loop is CSARDGTGGGTEAFF. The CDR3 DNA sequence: TGCAGTGCTAGAGATGGGACAGGGGGAGGCACTGAAGCTTTCTTT.

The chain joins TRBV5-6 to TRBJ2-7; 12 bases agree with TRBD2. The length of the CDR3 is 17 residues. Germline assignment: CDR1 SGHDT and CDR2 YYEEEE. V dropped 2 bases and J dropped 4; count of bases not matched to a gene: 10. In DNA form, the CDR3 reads TGTGCCAGCAGCTTCTTGCTGACTAGCGGGAGTTCTTACGAGCAGTACTTC. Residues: CASSFLLTSGSSYEQYF.

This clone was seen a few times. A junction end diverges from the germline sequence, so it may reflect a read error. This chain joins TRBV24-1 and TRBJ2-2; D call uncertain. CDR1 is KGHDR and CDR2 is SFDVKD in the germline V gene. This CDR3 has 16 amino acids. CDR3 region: CANSGIRGPENGELFF. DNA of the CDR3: TGTGCCAACAGTGGCATTCGAGGACCTGAAAACGGGGAGCTGTTTTTT.

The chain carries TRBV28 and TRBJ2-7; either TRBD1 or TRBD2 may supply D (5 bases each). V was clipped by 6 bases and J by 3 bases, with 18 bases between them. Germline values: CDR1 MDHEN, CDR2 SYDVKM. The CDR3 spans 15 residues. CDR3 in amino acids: CASSGIRDLLYEQYF. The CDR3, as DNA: TGTGCCAGCAGCGGGATCCGGGACCTTCTCTACGAGCAGTACTTC. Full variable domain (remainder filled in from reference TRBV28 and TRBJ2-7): DVKVTQSSRYLVKRTGEKVFLECVQDMDHENMFWYRQDPGLGLRLIYFSYDVKMKEKGDIPEGYSVSREKKERFSLILESASTNQTSMYLCASSGIRDLLYEQYFGPGTRLTVT.

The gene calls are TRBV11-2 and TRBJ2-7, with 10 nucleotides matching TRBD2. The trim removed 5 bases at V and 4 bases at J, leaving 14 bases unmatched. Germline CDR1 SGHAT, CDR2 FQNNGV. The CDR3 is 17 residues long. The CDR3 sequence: CASSRGGGLAELYEQYF. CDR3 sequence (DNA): TGTGCCAGCAGCCGGGGAGGAGGACTAGCGGAACTATACGAGCAGTACTTC.

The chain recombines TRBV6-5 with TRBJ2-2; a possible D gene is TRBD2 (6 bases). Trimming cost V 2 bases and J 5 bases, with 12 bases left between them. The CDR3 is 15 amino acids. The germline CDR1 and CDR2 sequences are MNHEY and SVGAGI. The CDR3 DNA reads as TGTGCCAGCAGTTACCGGGACTGGATGACCGGGGAGCTGTTTTTT. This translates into CASSYRDWMTGELFF.

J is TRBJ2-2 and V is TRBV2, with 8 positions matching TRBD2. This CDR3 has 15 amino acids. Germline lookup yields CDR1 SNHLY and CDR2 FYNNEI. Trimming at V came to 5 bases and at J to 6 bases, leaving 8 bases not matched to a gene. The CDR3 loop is CASSPGGAGAGELFF. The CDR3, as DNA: TGTGCCAGCAGTCCCGGGGGGGCAGGGGCCGGGGAGCTGTTTTTT.

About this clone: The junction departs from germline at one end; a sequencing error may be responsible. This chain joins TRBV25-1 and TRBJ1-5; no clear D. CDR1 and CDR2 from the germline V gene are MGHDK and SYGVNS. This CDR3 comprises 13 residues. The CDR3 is CVSSDEGNQPQHF. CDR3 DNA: TGTGTCAGCAGTGATGAGGGCAATCAGCCCCAGCATTTT.

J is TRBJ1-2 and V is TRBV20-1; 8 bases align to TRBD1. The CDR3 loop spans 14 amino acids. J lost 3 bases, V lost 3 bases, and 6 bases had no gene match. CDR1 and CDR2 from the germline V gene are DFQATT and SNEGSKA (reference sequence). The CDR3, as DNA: TGCAGTGCTAGTACCACAGGGGGGGACTATGGCTACACCTTC. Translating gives CSASTTGGDYGYTF.

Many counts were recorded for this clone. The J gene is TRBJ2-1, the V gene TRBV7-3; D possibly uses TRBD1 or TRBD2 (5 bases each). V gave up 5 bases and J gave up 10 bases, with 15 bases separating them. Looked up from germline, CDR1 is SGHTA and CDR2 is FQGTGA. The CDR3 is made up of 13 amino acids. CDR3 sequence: CASSVNRGPEQFF. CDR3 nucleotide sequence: TGTGCCAGCAGCGTAAACCGGGGCCCAGAGCAGTTCTTC.

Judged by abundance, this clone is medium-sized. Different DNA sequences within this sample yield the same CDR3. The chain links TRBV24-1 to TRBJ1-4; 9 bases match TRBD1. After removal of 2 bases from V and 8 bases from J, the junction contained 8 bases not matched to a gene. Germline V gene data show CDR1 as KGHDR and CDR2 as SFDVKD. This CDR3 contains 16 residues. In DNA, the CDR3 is TGTGCCACCAGTGATTCCTCGGGACAGGGTATGGAAAAACTGTTTTTT. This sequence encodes CATSDSSGQGMEKLFF.

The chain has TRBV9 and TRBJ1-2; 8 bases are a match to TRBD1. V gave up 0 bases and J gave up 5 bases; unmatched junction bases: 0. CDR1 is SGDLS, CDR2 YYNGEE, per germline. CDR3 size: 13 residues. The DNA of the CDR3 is TGTGCCAGCAGCGTAGGGACAGGGTATGGCTACACCTTC. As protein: CASSVGTGYGYTF.

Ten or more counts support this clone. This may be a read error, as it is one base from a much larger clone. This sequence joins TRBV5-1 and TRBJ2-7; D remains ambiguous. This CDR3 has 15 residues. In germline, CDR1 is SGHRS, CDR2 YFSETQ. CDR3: CASSLGTSFSHEQYF. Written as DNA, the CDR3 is TGCGCCAGCAGCTTGGGAACCTCCTTCTCCCACGAGCAGTACTTC.

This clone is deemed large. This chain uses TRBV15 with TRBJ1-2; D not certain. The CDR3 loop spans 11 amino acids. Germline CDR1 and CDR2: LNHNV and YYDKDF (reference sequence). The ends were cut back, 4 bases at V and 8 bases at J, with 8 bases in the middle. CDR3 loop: CATSKSLGYTF. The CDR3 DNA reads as TGTGCCACCAGCAAGTCATTGGGCTACACCTTC.

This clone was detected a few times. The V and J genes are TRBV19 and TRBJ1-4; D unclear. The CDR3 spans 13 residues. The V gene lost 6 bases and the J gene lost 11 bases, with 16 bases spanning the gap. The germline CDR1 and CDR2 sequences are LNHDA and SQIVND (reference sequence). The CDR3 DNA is TGTGCCAGTAGGGACCCGAAGGCGTACAAACTGTTTTTT. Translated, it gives CASRDPKAYKLFF.

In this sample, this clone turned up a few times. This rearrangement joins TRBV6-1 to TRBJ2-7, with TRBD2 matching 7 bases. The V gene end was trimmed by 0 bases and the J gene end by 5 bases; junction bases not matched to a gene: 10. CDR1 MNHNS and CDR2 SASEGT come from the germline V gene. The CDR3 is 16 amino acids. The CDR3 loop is CASSEARWGGADEQYF. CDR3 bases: TGTGCCAGCAGTGAAGCCCGATGGGGAGGGGCCGACGAGCAGTACTTC.